Below, one TCR beta chain is given with its context. This sample is part of a study of shared clonotypes between healthy human individuals. The data were produced by immunoSEQ multiplex PCR, yet TCRdb's version contains in-frame clones alone and is incomplete. The sample lists roughly 2 million clones, approximately 96% seen once, with 0.13% in the top ten. This CDR3 contains 14 residues. The ends were cut back, 2 bases at V and 0 bases at J, with 6 bases in the middle. Germline CDR1 and CDR2: SGHAT and FQNNGV. V usage is TRBV11-2 and J usage is TRBJ2-3; D gene uncertain. The sequencing sample was made of naive CD4+ T cells sorted from blood. The subset here: CD45RA+ positively selected. This TCR derives from a man younger than 30 in good health. Written as DNA, the CDR3 is TGTGCCAGCAGCTTACTACAGAGCACAGATACGCAGTATTTT. Amino acid sequence: CASSLLQSTDTQYF. The whole variable domain, remainder taken from reference TRBV11-2 and TRBJ2-3, is EAGVAQSPRYKIIEKRQSVAFWCNPISGHATLYWYQQILGQGPKLLIQFQNNGVVDDSQLPKDRFSAERLKGVDSTLKIQPAKLEDSAVYLCASSLLQSTDTQYFGPGTRLTVL.